This is a list of T cell receptor beta chains from one sample in a study of cytomegalovirus exposure and HLA in healthy donors. The table came from immunoSEQ multiplex PCR; TCRdb's copy has only in-frame clones and leaves some out. Here the sample spans around 210,000 clones, approximately 81% being singletons. Sequencing input: PBMCs. The receptors stem from a girl aged 2 to 10 in good health and CMV-seronegative. Each CDR3 is given with its conserved first and last residue. A D gene is named only where the DNA matches it firmly. Size is stated for part of the rows, as once, few or many counts, or as a class when the clone is expanded.

v_gene	abundance	d_gene	j_gene	CDR3nt	CDR3aa
TRBV9	once	TRBD1	TRBJ1-2	TGTGCCAGCAGCCCCGGACAGGGGGCGCGCGGCTACACCTTC	CASSPGQGARGYTF
TRBV7-9	-	TRBD1	TRBJ1-5	TGTTCCAGCAGCTTAGGACAGGGGCGCAGGGATAGACAGCCCCAGCATTTT	CSSSLGQGRRDRQPQHF
TRBV6-1	-	-	TRBJ1-2	TGTGCCAGCAGTGAATTGTGGCGGAATCGGAGGAAATCTAACTATGGCTACACCTTC	CASSELWRNRRKSNYGYTF
TRBV6-6	-	-	TRBJ2-6	TGTGCCAGCAGTTACGCAGGGAGGGCCAACGTCCTGACTTTC	CASSYAGRANVLTF
TRBV2	-	TRBD1	TRBJ1-5	TGTGCCAGCAGTGAAGGGGACAGAAATCAGCCCCAGCATTTT	CASSEGDRNQPQHF
TRBV19	-	TRBD1	TRBJ2-7	TGTGCCAGTAGTTCCGCCGGGACAGGGACCTACGAGCAGTACTTC	CASSSAGTGTYEQYF
TRBV18	-	TRBD1	TRBJ2-1	TGTGCCAGCTCAGGTTCCAGGGGGCAATCCTACAATGAGCAGTTCTTC	CASSGSRGQSYNEQFF
TRBV19	-	-	TRBJ1-3	TGTGCCAGTAGTACGTCTTACAGGGGAAACACCATATATTTT	CASSTSYRGNTIYF
TRBV27	-	-	TRBJ1-4	TGTGCCAGCAGTTTAACCTACAGGCCAACTAATGAAAAACTGTTTTTT	CASSLTYRPTNEKLFF
TRBV29-1	-	-	TRBJ2-1	TGCAGCGTGAGGCCGGGAAATGAGCAGTTCTTC	CSVRPGNEQFF
TRBV30	-	-	TRBJ1-1	TGTGCCTGGTCCGGGATGTTCTCTTTGAACACTGAAGCTTTCTTT	CAWSGMFSLNTEAFF
TRBV5-6	-	TRBD2	TRBJ2-3	TGTGCCAGCAGCTTGGGGGGGACTAGCGCAGATACGCAGTATTTT	CASSLGGTSADTQYF
TRBV6-1	-	-	TRBJ2-7	TGTGCCAGCAGGGGGGGAATGACATACGAGCAGTACTTC	CASRGGMTYEQYF
TRBV10-3	-	-	TRBJ1-5	TGTGCCATCAGTGAGTTTGGGGACTATAGCAATCAGCCCCAGCATTTT	CAISEFGDYSNQPQHF
TRBV11-2	-	TRBD2	TRBJ2-3	TGTGCCAGCAGCTCTGGACTAGCGGGGGCAGATACGCAGTATTTT	CASSSGLAGADTQYF
TRBV7-2	-	-	TRBJ2-7	TGTGCCAGCAGCTTAGCTTGGGCAAGGTCCTACGAGCAGTACTTC	CASSLAWARSYEQYF
TRBV29-1	-	-	TRBJ2-5	TGCAGCGTTGTAGGCCAGGGAGAGACCCAGTACTTC	CSVVGQGETQYF
TRBV5-1	-	TRBD1	TRBJ2-4	TGCGCCAGCAGCTTGGTGGGACAGAGTTTTAAAAACATTCAGTACTTC	CASSLVGQSFKNIQYF
TRBV6-1	-	TRBD2	TRBJ2-3	TGTGCCAGCAGGGGGACTAGTGGGGATACGCAGTATTTT	CASRGTSGDTQYF
TRBV7-8	-	TRBD2	TRBJ2-7	TGTGCCAGCAGCTTAGCCCCTAGCGGGAGTACCGACGAGCAGTACTTC	CASSLAPSGSTDEQYF
TRBV5-1	-	-	TRBJ1-1	TGCGCCAGCAGCCGACAGATGAACACTGAAGCTTTCTTT	CASSRQMNTEAFF
TRBV4-1	-	TRBD2	TRBJ2-5	TGCGCCAGCAGCCAAGATGGGGCGGGGGGGGTTAAGAAGACCCAGTACTTC	CASSQDGAGGVKKTQYF
TRBV7-9	-	TRBD2	TRBJ2-7	TGTGCCAGCAGCGGCCCGCTAGCGGGAAACTACGAGCAGTACTTC	CASSGPLAGNYEQYF
TRBV27	-	-	TRBJ1-2	TGTGCCAGCAGTTTATCAGCAGGCTCCTATGGCTACACCTTC	CASSLSAGSYGYTF
TRBV15	-	-	TRBJ1-1	TGTGCCACCAGCAGGGAGTCAGTATACACTGAAGCTTTCTTT	CATSRESVYTEAFF
TRBV12-5	-	TRBD2	TRBJ2-1	TGTGCTAGTGGTCGTAGCGGGGGGTACAATGAGCAGTTCTTC	CASGRSGGYNEQFF
TRBV5-6	-	TRBD2	TRBJ2-3	TGTGCCAGCAGCTTGGAGCTAGCGGGACCTCGCACAGATACGCAGTATTTT	CASSLELAGPRTDTQYF
TRBV4-2	-	TRBD2	TRBJ2-6	TGTGCCAGCAGCCGGGGGAGGGCAAACTCTGGGGCCAACGTCCTGACTTTC	CASSRGRANSGANVLTF
TRBV5-5	-	TRBD1	TRBJ2-5	TGTGCCAGCAGCTTGAGGAACAGGGGCGAATTAGGTGAGCAGTACTTC	CASSLRNRGELGEQYF
TRBV21-1	-	-	TRBJ2-5	TGTGCCAGCAGCAGTAGCGGGGGCTGGAGAGAGACCCAGTACTTC	CASSSSGGWRETQYF
TRBV9	-	TRBD2	TRBJ2-7	TGTGCCAGCAGCGTATCTCATAGCGGGGCTAAGATGCAGTACTTC	CASSVSHSGAKMQYF
TRBV5-6	few	TRBD1	TRBJ1-4	TGTGCCAGCAGCCAGCCGACAGGGGGGAATGAAAAACTGTTTTTT	CASSQPTGGNEKLFF
TRBV4-1	-	-	TRBJ2-5	TGCGCCAGCAGCCAATTTACAGGGTTGGAGACCCAGTACTTC	CASSQFTGLETQYF
TRBV5-4	-	TRBD1	TRBJ2-7	TGTGCCAGCAGCCGGGACAGCCTCTCCTACGAGCAGTACTTC	CASSRDSLSYEQYF
TRBV14	-	-	TRBJ1-3	TGTGCCAGCAGCCGAAACCGGATGCCAGGGTCCTCCGGAAACACCATATATTTT	CASSRNRMPGSSGNTIYF
TRBV2	-	TRBD1	TRBJ1-5	TGTGCCAGCGGGGGACAGGGGGCAAATCAGCCCCAGCATTTT	CASGGQGANQPQHF
TRBV4-1	-	TRBD1	TRBJ2-2	TGCGCCAGCAGCCAAGACCAGGGGGCCTCGGACACCGGGGAGCTGTTTTTT	CASSQDQGASDTGELFF
TRBV5-1	-	TRBD1	TRBJ1-1	TGCGCCAGCAGAACCGGGACAGGGCAAATAGGAGCTTTCTTT	CASRTGTGQIGAFF
TRBV19	-	-	TRBJ1-2	TGTGCCAGTTACTTCTCCGACAGCTATGGCTACACCTTC	CASYFSDSYGYTF
TRBV9	-	-	TRBJ2-3	TGTGCCAGCAGCGGACTAGGAGAGGTTGGAGATACGCAGTATTTT	CASSGLGEVGDTQYF
TRBV2	-	TRBD1	TRBJ1-6	TGTGCCCGCCGACAGGGAAATTCACCCCTCCACTTT	CARRQGNSPLHF
TRBV4-1	-	TRBD2	TRBJ2-2	TGCGCCAGCAGCCAAGGCGGAGGGAGGGGAAGGGAGCTGTTTTTT	CASSQGGGRGRELFF
TRBV5-1	-	-	TRBJ1-2	TGCGCCAGCAGCTTGGAGGTGGGGGGCTATGGCTACACCTTC	CASSLEVGGYGYTF
TRBV30	-	-	TRBJ1-6	TGTGCCTGGAACTTGGCCAGGGGTTCACCCCTCCACTTT	CAWNLARGSPLHF
TRBV18	once	-	TRBJ2-3	TGTGCCAGCTCACCTTCCATTCTAGACACAGATACGCAGTATTTT	CASSPSILDTDTQYF